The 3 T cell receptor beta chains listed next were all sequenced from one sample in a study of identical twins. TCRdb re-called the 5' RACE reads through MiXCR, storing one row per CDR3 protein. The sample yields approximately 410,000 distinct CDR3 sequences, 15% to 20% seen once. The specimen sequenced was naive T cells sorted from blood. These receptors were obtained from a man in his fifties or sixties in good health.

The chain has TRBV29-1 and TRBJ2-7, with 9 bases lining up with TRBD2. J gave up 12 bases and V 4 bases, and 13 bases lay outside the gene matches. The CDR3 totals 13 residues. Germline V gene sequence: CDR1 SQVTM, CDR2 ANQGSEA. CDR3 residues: CSVVTFSGGARYF. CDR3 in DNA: TGCAGCGTTGTAACTTTTAGCGGGGGTGCGAGGTACTTC.

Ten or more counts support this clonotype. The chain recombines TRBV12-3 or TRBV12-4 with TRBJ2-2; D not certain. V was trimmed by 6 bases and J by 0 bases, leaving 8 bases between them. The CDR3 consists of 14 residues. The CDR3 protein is CASRALANTGELFF. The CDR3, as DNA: TGTGCCAGCAGGGCCCTTGCGAACACCGGGGAGCTGTTTTTT.

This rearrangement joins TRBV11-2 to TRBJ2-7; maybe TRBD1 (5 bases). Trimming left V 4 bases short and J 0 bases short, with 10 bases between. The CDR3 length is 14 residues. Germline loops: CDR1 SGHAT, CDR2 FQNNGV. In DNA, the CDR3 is TGTGCCAGCAGCTACCGACAGAGCTCCTACGAGCAGTACTTC. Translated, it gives CASSYRQSSYEQYF.